A single sample is the source of the 3 T cell receptor beta chains below, sequenced in a study of cytomegalovirus exposure and HLA in healthy donors (dated 2017 in TCRdb). Library preparation employed the immunoSEQ multiplex PCR assay. For the multiplex PCR, a mixture combining 60 forward primers for TCR Vbeta segments and 13 reverse primers for TCR Jbeta segments was used. TCRdb took over this immuneACCESS table, retaining in-frame rearrangements with V and J assigned. Such tables are incomplete; in checked studies, under half of the missing clones stem from an unresolved V gene, and the remainder is unexplained. Recorded for this sample are roughly 150,000 clones; roughly 80% of them occurred a single time. 1.1% to 1.5% of the sample is held by the ten biggest clonotypes. Sequencing was done on a sample of PBMCs. The receptors originated from a male donor in good health and CMV-seronegative.

V usage is TRBV7-3 and J usage is TRBJ2-1; a possible D gene is TRBD2 (5 bases). CDR1 is SGHTA and CDR2 is FQGTGA in the germline V gene. The V end lost 5 bases, the J end lost 12 bases, and 17 bases lay between the germline ends. The CDR3 spans 13 residues. The CDR3 protein is CASSLSERKRQFF. CDR3 nucleotides: TGTGCCAGCAGCCTATCCGAGCGGAAAAGGCAGTTCTTC.

This sequence joins TRBV27 and TRBJ1-1; 8 bases agree with TRBD1. The CDR3 consists of 13 residues. Germline V gene lookup returns CDR1 MNHEY and CDR2 SMNVEV (reference sequence). Germline trimming cut 6 bases from V and 13 bases from J; bases unmatched to any gene: 13. The CDR3 DNA reads as TGTGCCAGCAGCTTAGGGACAGGCTATATGGGTTTCTTT. As protein: CASSLGTGYMGFF.

This clone was seen a handful of times. V gene TRBV6-5 combines with J gene TRBJ2-1; D is uncertain. The V end was cut by 5 bases, the J end by 11 bases, with 19 bases between. Germline CDR1 is MNHEY and CDR2 is SVGAGI. CDR3 length equals 14 residues. CDR3 sequence reads: CASSRYPGGNQQFF. The CDR3 bases are TGTGCCAGCAGTCGGTACCCGGGTGGAAATCAGCAGTTCTTC.